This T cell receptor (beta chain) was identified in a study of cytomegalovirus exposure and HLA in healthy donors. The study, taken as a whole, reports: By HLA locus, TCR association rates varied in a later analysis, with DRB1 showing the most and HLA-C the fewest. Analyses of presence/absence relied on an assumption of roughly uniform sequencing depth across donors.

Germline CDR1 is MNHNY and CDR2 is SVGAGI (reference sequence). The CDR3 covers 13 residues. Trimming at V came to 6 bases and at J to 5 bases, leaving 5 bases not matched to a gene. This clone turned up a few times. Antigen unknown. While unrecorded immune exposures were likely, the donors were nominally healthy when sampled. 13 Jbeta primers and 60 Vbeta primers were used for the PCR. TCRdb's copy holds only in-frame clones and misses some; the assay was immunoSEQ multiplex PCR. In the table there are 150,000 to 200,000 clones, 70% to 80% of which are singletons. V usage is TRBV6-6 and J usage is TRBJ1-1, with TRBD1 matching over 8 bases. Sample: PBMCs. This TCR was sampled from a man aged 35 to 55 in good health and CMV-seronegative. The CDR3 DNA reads TGTGCCAGCAGACTATGGACAGGGACTGAAGCTTTCTTT. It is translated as CASRLWTGTEAFF.